These T cell receptor beta chains were read from a single sample in a study of cytomegalovirus exposure and HLA in healthy donors. Produced via immunoSEQ multiplex PCR; TCRdb's table is partial and in-frame only. The table includes under 150,000 clones, 70% to 90% detected once. Sequenced sample: PBMCs. The receptors were sampled from a boy younger than 18 in good health and CMV-seronegative. CDR3s include the opening cysteine and the closing phenylalanine or tryptophan. Expanded clones are given a class, and other clones once, few, many or no size at all.

clone_size	v_call	j_call	cdr3_aa
NA	TRBV7-2	TRBJ2-5	CASSQGGRETQYF
few	TRBV6-5	TRBJ2-7	CASSPESSYEQYF
NA	TRBV21-1	TRBJ1-5	CASSPRGWDRVDQPQHF
NA	TRBV4-1	TRBJ2-2	CASSQTGELFF
NA	TRBV4-2	TRBJ2-7	CASSQDRSSGSNEQYF
NA	TRBV7-9	TRBJ2-7	CASSLDPRDEQYF
NA	TRBV4-1	TRBJ2-3	CASSQETGLAENTQYF
NA	TRBV7-3	TRBJ2-2	CASSGWSGELFF
NA	TRBV7-7	TRBJ2-2	CASSPGQATTGELFF
NA	TRBV5-1	TRBJ1-4	CASFSSPGQNEKLFF
NA	TRBV5-6	TRBJ2-2	CASSSDSRGRRTGELFF
NA	TRBV9	TRBJ2-5	CASSAQVGRGTETQYF
NA	TRBV7-8	TRBJ1-4	CASGLLFWEKLFF
NA	TRBV15	TRBJ2-1	CATSRVAGGPYNEQFF
NA	TRBV9	TRBJ2-2	CASSVYGGATGELFF
NA	TRBV9	TRBJ1-1	CASSGQFNREAFF
NA	TRBV9	TRBJ2-5	CASSPRGGGKETQYF
NA	TRBV2	TRBJ1-2	CASSEPTTGVNYGYTF
NA	TRBV27	TRBJ2-1	CASSLTHRPRKSFYNEQFF
NA	TRBV7-3	TRBJ2-5	CASTSTGGRGETQYF
NA	TRBV4-2	TRBJ2-3	CASSQASAGGGDTQYF
few	TRBV4-3	TRBJ2-2	CASSQRTSGGVGELFF
NA	TRBV7-9	TRBJ2-5	CASSLRIAGPPQETQYF
NA	TRBV9	TRBJ2-2	CASSVVSSGRTGELFF
NA	TRBV7-3	TRBJ2-3	CASSLGTGTDTQYF
NA	TRBV11-2	TRBJ2-7	CASSLGTSGVTYEQYF
once	TRBV6-5	TRBJ2-5	CASSRHGETQYF
NA	TRBV6-5	TRBJ1-2	CASSYYGVYGYTF
NA	TRBV11-2	TRBJ1-6	CASSPQGAGSPLHF
few	TRBV4-3	TRBJ1-4	CASSQDMMVSGDEKLFF
NA	TRBV14	TRBJ2-2	CASTPSGGPYTGELFF
NA	TRBV15	TRBJ2-1	CATSRDFRGTSGNEQFF
NA	TRBV4-1	TRBJ2-3	CASSPDRGIFDTQYF
NA	TRBV6-1	TRBJ1-3	CASGEYPSSGNTIYF
once	TRBV9	TRBJ2-2	CASSGRGSNTGELFF
NA	TRBV5-1	TRBJ2-7	CASSVGTSVGYEQYF
NA	TRBV19	TRBJ2-5	CASSPPGGGLRETQYF
NA	TRBV27	TRBJ2-5	CASSSGTGGLETQYF
NA	TRBV5-1	NA	CASSPGTAYYEQYF
NA	TRBV10-3	TRBJ2-7	CAISPGQGSYEQYF
NA	TRBV6-1	TRBJ1-3	CASSGRGVMNTIYF
once	TRBV5-3	TRBJ1-4	CARSLSGTGESGDEKLFF
NA	TRBV7-9	TRBJ2-2	CSSLGDRQGGELFF
NA	TRBV19	TRBJ1-2	CASSILQGSGYTF
NA	TRBV30	TRBJ1-5	CAWGGGQPQHF
NA	TRBV25-1	TRBJ1-5	CASNQGVNQPQHF
once	TRBV7-3	TRBJ2-5	CASSEGQIVQETQYF
once	TRBV5-1	TRBJ2-1	CASSSDTSYNEQFF
NA	TRBV19	TRBJ1-4	CASSIPQGIGEKLFF
NA	TRBV4-3	TRBJ2-4	CASSQDTGENPPYKNIQYF
NA	TRBV5-4	TRBJ1-3	CASSLTPQGNTIYF
NA	TRBV5-1	TRBJ2-1	CASSLTGFEQFF
NA	TRBV6-5	TRBJ1-1	CASSFGTGNTEAFF
once	TRBV19	TRBJ1-5	CASSIDRDRGHRNQPQHF
NA	TRBV7-8	TRBJ2-1	CASSGTQGNEQFF
NA	TRBV9	TRBJ2-1	CASSVVVDSGEQFF
NA	TRBV6-1	TRBJ2-7	CASTGTSAYEQYF